A selection of T cell receptor beta chains follows, all from one sample in a study of blood T cell repertoires in COVID-19. Repertoires were generated with immunoSEQ multiplex PCR, while TCRdb's copy carries only in-frame clones and drops some. Of about 300,000 clones listed, approximately 91% are singletons. Source material: peripheral blood. Receptors were obtained from a woman younger than 45 with COVID-19, enrolled during active disease. CDR3s include the opening cysteine and the closing phenylalanine or tryptophan. D genes are given only for firm matches. A row's size may be missing; if present it is once, few, many or a size class.

TRBV28,NA,TRBJ1-2,NA,TGTGCCAGCAGACAAGTCGGGGGTGGCTACACCTTC,CASRQVGGGYTF
TRBV7-6,NA,TRBJ2-3,TRBD2,TGTGCCAGCAGCCCAACCCCCTTAGCGGGAGGGAAAGGAGATACGCAGTATTTT,CASSPTPLAGGKGDTQYF
TRBV11-2,NA,TRBJ1-2,NA,TGTGCCAGCAGCTTAGTCGGCAGGGTTGAAGCGTATGGCTACACCTTC,CASSLVGRVEAYGYTF
TRBV29-1,NA,TRBJ1-5,TRBD1,TGCAGCGTTCAACAGGGGGGTAATCAGCCCCAGCATTTT,CSVQQGGNQPQHF
TRBV7-7,NA,TRBJ2-2,NA,TGTGCCAGCAGCATTACAACACAGGGATCGGGCGGGGAGCTGTTTTTT,CASSITTQGSGGELFF
TRBV6-5,NA,TRBJ1-6,NA,TGTGCCAGCAGTTACGGCCGTAATTCACCCCTCCACTTT,CASSYGRNSPLHF
TRBV6-6,NA,TRBJ2-2,NA,TGTGCCAGCAGTTACTTCAGGGGCTCTGGGACCGGGGAGCTGTTTTTT,CASSYFRGSGTGELFF
TRBV9,NA,TRBJ1-1,TRBD1,TGTGCCAGCAGCGTAGTTGGGGCAGGGGGAACTGAAGCTTTCTTT,CASSVVGAGGTEAFF
TRBV7-9,once,TRBJ1-2,TRBD1,TGTGCCAGCAGCCGATCAGGGGGCTATGGCTACACCTTC,CASSRSGGYGYTF
TRBV19,once,TRBJ2-1,TRBD2,TGTGCCAGTAGTGACGAACTAGCGGGAGCCTACAATGAGCAGTTCTTC,CASSDELAGAYNEQFF
TRBV6-5,NA,TRBJ2-1,NA,TGTGCCAGCAGTTACTCGGGTGGGAGTGGGAATGAGCAGTTCTTC,CASSYSGGSGNEQFF
TRBV6-5,once,TRBJ1-1,TRBD1,TGTGCCAGCAGAGGGACAGAACCGAACACTGAAGCTTTCTTT,CASRGTEPNTEAFF
TRBV5-5,NA,TRBJ1-3,NA,TGTGCCAGCAGCTTCGGGGACTCTGGAAACACCATATATTTT,CASSFGDSGNTIYF
TRBV5-1,NA,TRBJ1-3,NA,TGCGCCAGCTTAACCTCAGGGGAGGGAAACACCATATATTTT,CASLTSGEGNTIYF
TRBV27,NA,TRBJ2-1,TRBD2,TGTGCCAGCAGTACCCCGGGACTAGCGGGAGTCCTCTCCTACAATGAGCAGTTCTTC,CASSTPGLAGVLSYNEQFF
TRBV10-2,NA,TRBJ2-7,TRBD2,TGCGCCTCCACCGCGGCTAGCGGCTCCTACGAGCAGTACTTC,CASTAASGSYEQYF
TRBV2,NA,TRBJ2-5,NA,TGTGCCAGCAGCCGGGACTCCCAGACCCAGTACTTC,CASSRDSQTQYF
TRBV2,NA,TRBJ1-5,NA,TGTGCCAGCAGTGTGTCGGGGGGAAATCAGCCCCAGCATTTT,CASSVSGGNQPQHF
TRBV6-5,NA,TRBJ1-1,NA,TGTGCCAGCAGTTACTCGCCGGGAGGTCGAACTGAAGCTTTCTTT,CASSYSPGGRTEAFF
TRBV6-1,once,TRBJ1-1,NA,TGTGCCAGCAGTGAAGGTAAGGCAGGGTGGGTCACTGAAGCTTTCTTT,CASSEGKAGWVTEAFF
TRBV2,NA,TRBJ2-1,NA,TGTGCCAGCAGTGAAGCGAGACTAGATTGGGGTGAGCAGTTCTTC,CASSEARLDWGEQFF
TRBV3-1/TRBV3-2,NA,TRBJ2-7,TRBD1,TGTGCCAGCAGCCTCGGCCCACAGGGGCCGAGCTCCTACGAGCAGTACTTC,CASSLGPQGPSSYEQYF
TRBV14,NA,TRBJ1-4,NA,TGTGCCAGCAGCAACAGGAGGGGTGAAAAACTGTTTTTT,CASSNRRGEKLFF
TRBV10-3,NA,TRBJ1-2,TRBD1,TGTGCCATCAGTGAGCAGGGGGTTAACTATGGCTACACCTTC,CAISEQGVNYGYTF
TRBV19,NA,TRBJ2-7,NA,TGTGCCAGTAGTCTCAACAGGGACTACGAGCAGTACTTC,CASSLNRDYEQYF
TRBV18,NA,TRBJ1-2,TRBD1,TGTGCCAGCTCACCAGGTCAGGGGGAGAACTATGGCTACACCTTC,CASSPGQGENYGYTF
TRBV4-1,NA,TRBJ2-1,TRBD2,TGCGCCAGCAGCCGGCGGGAGGAATTCAATGAGCAGTTCTTC,CASSRREEFNEQFF
TRBV2,NA,TRBJ2-7,NA,TGTGCCAGCAGTGAATCAGCGACAGGCTACGAGCAGTACTTC,CASSESATGYEQYF
TRBV29-1,NA,TRBJ2-5,NA,TGCAGCGTTGTACAAGAAGAGACCCAGTACTTC,CSVVQEETQYF
TRBV11-2,NA,TRBJ2-7,TRBD2,TGTGCCAGCGCGTTCTGGAAGGCTAGCGGGCCCCAGAAGGAGCAGTACTTC,CASAFWKASGPQKEQYF
TRBV28,NA,TRBJ2-3,TRBD2,TGTGCCAGCTCAACTCTAACTAGCGGGAAGGTCACAGATACGCAGTATTTT,CASSTLTSGKVTDTQYF
TRBV6-5,NA,TRBJ1-2,TRBD1,TGTGCCAGCAGCAGCGGGACAGGGATGACCTATGGCTACACCTTC,CASSSGTGMTYGYTF
TRBV27,NA,TRBJ1-2,NA,TGTGCCAGCAGGAGTGTGGGGCGGGGCTATGGCTACACCTTC,CASRSVGRGYGYTF
TRBV24-1,NA,TRBJ1-5,NA,TGTGCCACCAGTGATCTAGGGGTTAATCAGCCCCAGCATTTT,CATSDLGVNQPQHF
TRBV10-3,NA,TRBJ1-1,TRBD1,TGTGCCATCAGTGCAAGGGCGGGGACAGGGGGCATGAACACTGAAGCTTTCTTT,CAISARAGTGGMNTEAFF
TRBV29-1,NA,TRBJ1-1,NA,TGCAGCGTTGATTCCGAGGGCAGGGGTGGTGAAGCTTTCTTT,CSVDSEGRGGEAFF
TRBV7-8,NA,TRBJ1-1,TRBD1,TGTGCCAGCAGCTTCCCACGGACAGGGGGCATGACTGAAGCTTTCTTT,CASSFPRTGGMTEAFF
TRBV14,NA,TRBJ2-7,NA,TGTGCCAGCAGCCAACAACTCTCCTACGAGCAGTACTTC,CASSQQLSYEQYF
TRBV5-1,NA,TRBJ1-2,NA,TGCGCCAGCAACTCCGGGACACCAGCTAACTATGGCTACACCTTC,CASNSGTPANYGYTF
TRBV11-2,NA,TRBJ2-7,TRBD1,TGTGCCAGCAGCCCCCCAGGGGGTCCCTACGAGCAGTACTTC,CASSPPGGPYEQYF